This TCR beta chain derives from a study of blood T cell repertoires in COVID-19. On the study more broadly: Acute and convalescent COVID-19 specimens originated in the United States, Italy and Spain. PBMCs, B-cell-depleted T cells, or T cells were the source of the cDNA or gDNA that made up the material.

In the authors' workflow: Reference gene primer amplification gave nucleated cell count estimates. Clones were read by immunoSEQ multiplex PCR, and TCRdb kept only the in-frame ones, dropping some. That table gives V, J and clone size, and the DNA gave D and trimming. The table lists hundreds of thousands of clones, 85% to 90% of them singletons, with approximately 1% in the top ten. Cohorts were based on clinical histories the participants reported. The CDR3 consists of 15 residues. Trimming cost V 1 base and J 7 bases, with 11 bases left between them. Germline CDR1 and CDR2: SGHDN and FVKESK. This receptor was taken from a man between 18 and 29 years old who had recovered from COVID-19. Sequenced: PBMCs or T cells enriched from blood (not recorded which). The chain uses TRBV14 and TRBJ1-6; D gene uncertain. The CDR3 DNA is TGTGCCAGCAGCCAAGTGATGACGGAGAATTCACCCCTCCACTTT. Its translation is CASSQVMTENSPLHF.